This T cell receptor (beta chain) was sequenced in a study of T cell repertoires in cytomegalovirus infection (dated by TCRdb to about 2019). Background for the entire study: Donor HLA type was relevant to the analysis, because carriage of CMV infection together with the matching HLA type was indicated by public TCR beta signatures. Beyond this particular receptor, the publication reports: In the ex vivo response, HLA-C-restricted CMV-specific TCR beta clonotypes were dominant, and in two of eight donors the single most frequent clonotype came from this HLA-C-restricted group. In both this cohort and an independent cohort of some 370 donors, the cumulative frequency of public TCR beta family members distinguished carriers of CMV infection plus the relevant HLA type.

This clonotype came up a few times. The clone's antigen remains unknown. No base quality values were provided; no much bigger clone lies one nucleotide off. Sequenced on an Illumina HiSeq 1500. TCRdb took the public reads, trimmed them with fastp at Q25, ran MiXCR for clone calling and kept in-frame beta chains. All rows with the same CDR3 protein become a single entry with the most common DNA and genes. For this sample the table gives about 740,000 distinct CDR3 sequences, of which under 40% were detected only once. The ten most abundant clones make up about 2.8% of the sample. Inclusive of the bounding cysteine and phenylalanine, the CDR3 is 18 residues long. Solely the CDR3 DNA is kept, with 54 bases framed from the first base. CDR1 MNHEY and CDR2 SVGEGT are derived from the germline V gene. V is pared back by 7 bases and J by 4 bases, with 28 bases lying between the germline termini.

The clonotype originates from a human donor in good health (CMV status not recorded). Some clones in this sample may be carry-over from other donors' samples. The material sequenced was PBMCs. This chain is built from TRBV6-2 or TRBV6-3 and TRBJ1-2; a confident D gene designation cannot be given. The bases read TGTGCCAGCAAGGTCCAGGCCTTCCCTGAATTCGACCTCTATGGCTACACCTTC. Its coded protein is CASKVQAFPEFDLYGYTF.